This TCR beta chain was retrieved from a study of T cells after posttransplantation cyclophosphamide. Busulfan-fludarabine conditioning, marrow transplant, and cyclophosphamide on days +3 and +4 were administered. Study results and limitations: After PTCy, TRB diversity resembled that of CNI/methotrexate controls.

Using immunoSEQ multiplex PCR, the repertoire was profiled, and TCRdb retains in-frame clones only, with some absent. The sample contains around 4,600 clones, approximately 86% of which appear only once. V dropped 5 bases and J dropped 2 bases, with 10 bases sitting between them. The germline V gene has CDR1 SEHNR and CDR2 FQNEAQ (reference sequence). The CDR3 contains 13 residues. Concerning this clone: What it binds is unknown.

Here the sequenced sample was PBMCs, taken 86 days after allogeneic stem cell transplant with posttransplant cyclophosphamide. The V gene is TRBV7-9, the J gene TRBJ2-7; the D gene is possibly TRBD1 (6 bases). The sequence derives from a male patient between 45 and 59 years old who received an allogeneic stem cell transplant from an unrelated donor, was CMV-positive, and had acute GVHD only. The graft donor may have contributed some T cells. This chain's CDR3 is CASSNRDTYEQYF. The CDR3 DNA follows: TGTGCCAGCAGCAACCGGGACACCTACGAGCAGTACTTC.